The clone carrying this T cell receptor (beta chain) was seen more than once but under ten times. It was RNA transcripts that yielded the amplified TCR beta CDR3 regions. When the TCR CDR3 underwent first-round RT-PCR, the HTBI primer set was used. TCRdb redid the calling of the multiplex PCR reads with MiXCR, one entry per CDR3 protein. The data contain about half a million distinct CDR3 sequences, roughly a quarter of them singletons. The data were taken from a study of T cells in Graves' hyperthyroidism and ophthalmopathy. Germline values: CDR1 ENHRY, CDR2 SYGVKD. There are 17 residues in the CDR3.

The chain couples TRBV10-3 to TRBJ1-2, with 7 bases identical to TRBD1. The source is a young woman with Graves' ophthalmopathy. Sequencing was performed on blood. The CDR3 nucleotides read TGTGGAGCTGCCAGCAGTTACTCGCCGACAGGGACCTATGGCTACACCTTC. Encoded protein: CGAASSYSPTGTYGYTF.